These 26 T cell receptor beta chains were sequenced from one sample in a study of T cell responses to AZD1222 COVID-19 vaccine. Some clones are missing from TCRdb's copy, which holds only in-frame ones; the method was immunoSEQ multiplex PCR. The sample holds some 86,000 clones; around 73% are singletons and the top ten take roughly 20%. The sample in question was peripheral blood, obtained on day 0 of AZD1222 vaccination. These receptor sequences come from an adult in good health.

The chain uses TRBV18 and TRBJ2-7, with TRBD1 identical over 7 bases. CDR3 length: 16 amino acids. Germline V CDR1 and CDR2: KGHSH, LQKENI. V trimming: 1 base; J trimming: 1 base; junction bases outside the gene matches: 7. The CDR3 loop reads CASSPQSPTGSYEQYF. In nucleotides, the CDR3 is TGTGCCAGCTCACCACAATCGCCGACAGGGTCCTACGAGCAGTACTTC.

The chain uses TRBV4-1 and TRBJ2-1; 9 bases map to TRBD2. Germline values: CDR1 MGHRA, CDR2 YSYEKL. The trim removed 4 bases at V and 2 bases at J, leaving 9 bases unmatched. The CDR3 loop spans 17 amino acids. The CDR3 coding sequence is TGCGCCAGCAGCCGCGGACTAGCGAGGGGGGCCTACAATGAGCAGTTCTTC. Its translation is CASSRGLARGAYNEQFF.

The V and J genes are TRBV14 and TRBJ2-5; D remains ambiguous. V was shortened by 0 bases and J by 8 bases, with 10 bases between the two germline ends. CDR1 SGHDN and CDR2 FVKESK come from the germline V gene. The CDR3 consists of 13 residues. CDR3 protein: CASSQEHGSTQYF. CDR3 in DNA: TGTGCCAGCAGCCAAGAGCATGGTAGTACCCAGTACTTC.

The V and J genes are TRBV11-3 and TRBJ2-2; tentatively, D is TRBD1 or TRBD2 (5 bases each). The CDR3 contains 16 residues. V was pared by 4 bases and J by 1 base, with 13 bases between. Germline V gene sequence: CDR1 SGHNT, CDR2 YENEEA. The chain's CDR3 is CASSSRGTVNTGELFF. The CDR3 nucleotides read TGTGCCAGCAGCTCTCGAGGGACGGTGAACACCGGGGAGCTGTTTTTT.

V gene TRBV6-5 combines with J gene TRBJ2-7; 16 positions agree with TRBD2. J lost 9 bases, V lost 0 bases, and 5 bases had no gene match. This CDR3 region has 16 residues. Looked up from germline, CDR1 is MNHEY and CDR2 is SVGAGI. The DNA for the CDR3 is TGTGCCAGCAGTTACTCGATGGGGACTAGCGGGAGGGGGCAGTACTTC. Residues: CASSYSMGTSGRGQYF.

The J gene is TRBJ1-6, the V gene TRBV10-1; D gene unclear. This CDR3 region has 16 residues. Trimming took off 0 bases at V and 7 bases at J, with 13 bases between the two ends. CDR1 is WNHNN, CDR2 SYGVQD, per germline (reference sequence). The chain's CDR3 is CASSESGPLGNSPLHF. CDR3 DNA sequence: TGCGCCAGCAGTGAGTCCGGTCCCCTGGGGAATTCACCCCTCCACTTT.

CDR3 sequence: CAWSGKVGANVLTF. In DNA form, the CDR3 reads TGTGCCTGGAGTGGGAAAGTTGGGGCCAACGTCCTGACTTTC. The rearrangement links TRBV30 to TRBJ2-6; no definite D call. The CDR3 has 14 residues. CDR1 is GTSNPN and CDR2 is SVGIG in the germline V gene (reference sequence). V lost 1 base, J lost 3 bases, and 7 bases lay in between.

This chain joins TRBV2 and TRBJ1-1; D is ambiguous. Trimming stripped 2 bases from V and 1 base from J, with 5 bases between. Germline values: CDR1 SNHLY, CDR2 FYNNEI. The CDR3 totals 13 residues. The CDR3 nucleotides read TGTGCCAGCAGTGAATCGGGGAACACTGAAGCTTTCTTT. Amino acids: CASSESGNTEAFF. The variable domain in full, completed from reference TRBV2 and TRBJ1-1, reads EPEVTQTPSHQVTQMGQEVILRCVPISNHLYFYWYRQILGQKVEFLVSFYNNEISEKSEIFDDQFSVERPDGSNFTLKIRSTKLEDSAMYFCASSESGNTEAFFGQGTRLTVV.

This clone was seen a few times. The V gene is TRBV6-2 or TRBV6-3, the J gene TRBJ2-1; 7 bases map to TRBD2. This CDR3 has 17 amino acids. Germline V gene lookup returns CDR1 MNHEY and CDR2 SVGEGT. The junction had 5 bases not matched to a gene; V was cut back by 0 bases and J by 0 bases. Here the CDR3 DNA reads TGTGCCAGCAGTTACTCGCCGGGCGGGAGCTCCTACAATGAGCAGTTCTTC. It specifies CASSYSPGGSSYNEQFF.

CDR3 sequence: CAWSRRGEQPQHF. The CDR3 coding sequence is TGTGCCTGGAGTCGACGGGGCGAACAGCCCCAGCATTTT. The rearrangement uses TRBV30 and TRBJ1-5; perhaps TRBD1 as D (5 bases). The length of the CDR3 is 13 residues. CDR1 and CDR2 (germline): GTSNPN, SVGIG (reference sequence). Trimming stripped 2 bases from V and 7 bases from J, with 12 bases between.

The V call is TRBV3-1 (or the pseudogene TRBV3-2), the J call TRBJ1-2; D is unresolved. V was shortened by 0 bases and J by 4 bases, with 12 bases between the two germline ends. This CDR3 is 15 amino acids long. Germline lookup yields CDR1 LGHDT and CDR2 YNNKEL (reference sequence). In DNA, the CDR3 is TGTGCCAGCAGCCAAGATCTCGCCTCATTCTATGGCTACACCTTC. Residues: CASSQDLASFYGYTF.

V and J are TRBV7-8 and TRBJ1-6, with TRBD1 matching over 7 bases. The CDR3 spans 14 residues. Germline CDR1 is SGHVS and CDR2 is FQNEAQ. Trimming cost V 5 bases and J 9 bases; bases outside gene matches: 7. In nucleotides, the CDR3 is TGTGCCAGCAGCCGACAGGGAGCCAGTTCACCCCTCCACTTT. Translation gives CASSRQGASSPLHF.

This clone was recorded once. The chain carries TRBV7-8 and TRBJ1-5, with a possible D match to TRBD1 (5 bases). V was trimmed by 3 bases and J by 5 bases, leaving 11 bases between them. CDR1 SGHVS and CDR2 FQNEAQ come from the germline V gene. The CDR3 sequence is 14 residues long. This CDR3 reads CASSLMGGDQPQHF. For the CDR3, the DNA is TGTGCCAGCAGCTTGATGGGGGGAGATCAGCCCCAGCATTTT.

The V gene is TRBV5-8, the J gene TRBJ2-3, with 7 bases fitting TRBD1. The CDR3 length is 17 residues. Germline V gene lookup returns CDR1 SGHTS and CDR2 YDEGEE. J gave up 1 base and V 3 bases, and 11 bases lay outside the gene matches. DNA for the CDR3: TGTGCCAGCAGCTACCACAGGGGAGTGGGAGGCACAGATACGCAGTATTTT. It translates to CASSYHRGVGGTDTQYF.

The rearrangement joins TRBV27 to TRBJ1-2, with D perhaps matching TRBD1 (5 bases). The V end lost 5 bases, the J end lost 3 bases, and 13 bases lay between the germline ends. Germline V gives CDR1 MNHEY, CDR2 SMNVEV (reference sequence). CDR3 length: 14 residues. This CDR3 reads CASSRGGTHYGYTF. As DNA, the CDR3 is TGTGCCAGCAGTCGAGGAGGGACTCACTATGGCTACACCTTC.

The rearrangement links TRBV5-6 to TRBJ1-6; D remains unclear. The CDR3 runs to 11 residues. Germline assignment: CDR1 SGHDT and CDR2 YYEEEE. V was pared by 3 bases and J by 14 bases, with 9 bases between. CDR3 bases: TGTGCCAGCAGCTCGCAAGGGTCCCTCCACTTT. It encodes CASSSQGSLHF.

V gene TRBV11-2 combines with J gene TRBJ1-2; no firm D call. Germline CDR1 SGHAT, CDR2 FQNNGV. Trimming pared 5 bases from V and 8 bases from J, leaving 15 bases between. The CDR3 is made up of 13 amino acids. CDR3 region: CASSTGSLGGYTF. The DNA of the CDR3 is TGTGCCAGCAGCACCGGGAGTTTGGGCGGCTACACCTTC. Full variable domain (missing parts from reference TRBV11-2 and TRBJ1-2): EAGVAQSPRYKIIEKRQSVAFWCNPISGHATLYWYQQILGQGPKLLIQFQNNGVVDDSQLPKDRFSAERLKGVDSTLKIQPAKLEDSAVYLCASSTGSLGGYTFGSGTRLTVV.

The chain links TRBV7-9 to TRBJ1-1; D unclear. The V and J ends lost 5 bases and 4 bases respectively, with 14 bases between them. Germline-derived CDR1 and CDR2 are SEHNR and FQNEAQ (reference sequence). The CDR3 extends over 14 amino acids. CDR3 sequence (DNA): TGTGCCAGCAGCACGCTCACCTGGGGCACTGAAGCTTTCTTT. Translating it yields CASSTLTWGTEAFF.

The chain is built from TRBV3-1 (or the pseudogene TRBV3-2) and TRBJ2-5; TRBD2 aligns across 14 bases. CDR1 and CDR2 (germline): LGHDT, YNNKEL (reference sequence). The CDR3 has 17 amino acids. The V gene end was trimmed by 5 bases and the J gene end by 5 bases; junction bases not matched to a gene: 10. CDR3 bases: TGTGCCAGCAGCTTCCCGACTAGCGGGAGGGCCGGGGAGACCCAGTACTTC. This translates into CASSFPTSGRAGETQYF.

This chain links TRBV3-1 (or the pseudogene TRBV3-2) with TRBJ1-3, with D possibly TRBD1 on 5 matching bases. The CDR3 covers 10 residues. Germline V CDR1 and CDR2: LGHDT, YNNKEL (reference sequence). The V gene lost 11 bases and the J gene lost 15 bases, with 17 bases spanning the gap. CDR3 in amino acids: CAPMGGQGYF. As DNA, the CDR3 is TGTGCCCCGATGGGTGGTCAGGGATATTTT.

This clone was seen more than once but under ten times. This chain links TRBV29-1 with TRBJ1-2; D ambiguous. Germline CDR1 and CDR2: SQVTM and ANQGSEA. Trimming stripped 4 bases from V and 9 bases from J, with 15 bases between. This CDR3 spans 12 amino acids. CDR3 residues: CSVGSGESSYTF. As DNA, the CDR3 is TGCAGCGTTGGTTCCGGGGAGAGCAGCTACACCTTC. The full variable domain, in which reference TRBV29-1 and TRBJ1-2 provide the parts outside the CDR3, is SAVISQKPSRDICQRGTSLTIQCQVDSQVTMMFWYRQQPGQSLTLIATANQGSEATYESGFVIDKFPISRPNLTFSTLTVSNMSPEDSSIYLCSVGSGESSYTFGSGTRLTVV.

The genes are TRBV11-3 and TRBJ2-1; tentative D call: TRBD1 (5 bases). V lost 4 bases, J lost 0 bases, and 10 bases lay in between. Germline V CDR1 and CDR2: SGHNT, YENEEA. This CDR3 spans 15 amino acids. DNA for the CDR3: TGTGCCAGCAGCTACCACAGGTCCTCCTACAATGAGCAGTTCTTC. Its translation is CASSYHRSSYNEQFF.

J is TRBJ2-1 and V is TRBV24-1; possibly TRBD2 for D (5 bases). The CDR3 runs to 15 residues. Germline V gives CDR1 KGHDR, CDR2 SFDVKD. Trimming removed 5 bases from V and 3 bases from J, with 13 bases in between. The CDR3 spells CATSVRGANYNEQFF. The CDR3 nucleotides read TGTGCCACCAGTGTCCGGGGAGCGAACTACAATGAGCAGTTCTTC.

This clone was counted once. The CDR3 is CASSQDNEIRNQPQHF. CDR3 DNA sequence: TGTGCCAGCAGCCAAGATAATGAGATACGCAATCAGCCCCAGCATTTT. V is TRBV4-2 and J is TRBJ1-5; D not resolved. The ends were cut back, 0 bases at V and 2 bases at J, with 11 bases in the middle. CDR1 and CDR2 from the germline V gene are LGHNA and YNFKEQ. This CDR3 has 16 residues.

The rearrangement joins TRBV7-9 to TRBJ1-1; weak D call: TRBD1 (6 bases). Trimming took 1 base from V and 4 from J, leaving 13 bases between them. There are 15 residues in the CDR3. Germline V gives CDR1 SEHNR, CDR2 FQNEAQ (reference sequence). The DNA for the CDR3 is TGTGCCAGCAGCTTAGAACCGGGGGCGGGCACTGAAGCTTTCTTT. The encoded protein is CASSLEPGAGTEAFF. Filled out from reference TRBV7-9 and TRBJ1-1, the complete variable domain reads DTGVSQNPRHKITKRGQNVTFRCDPISEHNRLYWYRQTLGQGPEFLTYFQNEAQLEKSRLLSDRFSAERPKGSFSTLEIQRTEQGDSAMYLCASSLEPGAGTEAFFGQGTRLTVV.

This clone was seen only a few times. The chain employs TRBV4-2 and TRBJ1-1, with 7 nucleotides matching TRBD1. The CDR3 covers 16 residues. V was pared by 4 bases and J by 4 bases, with 12 bases of the junction left unmatched. CDR1 is LGHNA, CDR2 YNFKEQ, per germline. The CDR3: CASSPSTYRGGTEAFF. As DNA, the CDR3 is TGTGCCAGCAGCCCGTCCACCTACAGGGGCGGCACTGAAGCTTTCTTT.